The 21 T cell receptor beta chains below were found in one sample sequenced in a study of identical twins. TCRdb reanalysed the 5' RACE reads using MiXCR and keeps one entry per CDR3 protein. The sample contains around 490,000 distinct CDR3 sequences, around 15% of which appear only once. These data are also associated with another study on yellow fever vaccine responses in identical twins.

Sequencing was done on a sample of CD4+ T cells sorted from blood. Every receptor here comes from a woman under 30 in good health.

This sequence joins TRBV7-3 and TRBJ2-3; TRBD2 is a possible D gene (5 bases). Per the germline V gene, CDR1 is SGHTA and CDR2 is FQGTGA. V lost 5 bases to trimming and J lost 5 bases, with 17 bases between them. The CDR3 has 15 amino acids. The CDR3 DNA sequence: TGTGCCAGCAGCCCCTCTGGCCGGGGTATAGATACGCAGTATTTT. It yields the protein CASSPSGRGIDTQYF. Full variable domain (missing parts from reference TRBV7-3 and TRBJ2-3): GAGVSQTPSNKVTEKGKYVELRCDPISGHTALYWYRQSLGQGPEFLIYFQGTGAADDSGLPNDRFFAVRPEGSVSTLKIQRTERGDSAVYLCASSPSGRGIDTQYFGPGTRLTVL.

The table lists this clonotype with a few counts. The V call is TRBV11-1, the J call TRBJ2-7; TRBD1 might be the D (5 bases). Between the trimmed V and J ends, which lost 2 bases and 1 base, there was a span of 21 bases. CDR1 and CDR2 from the germline V gene are SGHAT and FQDESV (reference sequence). The CDR3 totals 18 residues. CDR3 region: CASSLLAAGLLPSYEQYF. The CDR3 region has the DNA TGTGCCAGCAGCTTACTTGCCGCAGGGCTACTTCCTTCCTACGAGCAGTACTTC.

This clonotype was seen more than once but under ten times. This sequence joins TRBV5-1 and TRBJ2-3; 8 positions agree with TRBD2. Germline loops: CDR1 SGHRS, CDR2 YFSETQ. The CDR3 is 16 amino acids. The junction had 4 bases not matched to a gene; V was cut back by 0 bases and J by 1 base. This CDR3 is CASSLDGREGTDTQYF. CDR3 sequence (DNA): TGCGCCAGCAGCTTGGACGGGAGGGAAGGCACAGATACGCAGTATTTT.

This clonotype was seen a few times. The chain links TRBV28 to TRBJ2-5; no definite D call. The CDR3 spans 14 residues. Germline V gene lookup returns CDR1 MDHEN and CDR2 SYDVKM. Trimming shortened V by 4 bases and J by 4 bases, and 13 bases separated the two germline ends. The CDR3 loop is CASSSIPGVETQYF. In nucleotides, the CDR3 is TGTGCCAGCAGTTCTATCCCTGGTGTAGAGACCCAGTACTTC.

This chain uses TRBV12-3 or TRBV12-4 with TRBJ2-3; 13 bases agree with TRBD2. CDR3 size: 15 residues. J was trimmed by 6 bases and V by 4 bases; bases with no gene match: 4. Here the CDR3 reads CASSWTSGSIDTQYF. CDR3 nucleotides: TGTGCCAGCAGTTGGACTAGCGGGAGTATTGATACGCAGTATTTT.

This clonotype was seen many times. The chain employs TRBV10-3 and TRBJ2-7, with unresolved D. In germline, CDR1 is ENHRY, CDR2 SYGVKD. This CDR3 comprises 13 residues. Trimming left V 0 bases short and J 3 bases short, with 6 bases between. Here the CDR3 reads CAISESKGYEQYF. CDR3 DNA: TGTGCCATCAGTGAGTCGAAGGGCTACGAGCAGTACTTC.

This clonotype appeared many times. V is TRBV7-2 and J is TRBJ2-2; a weak D match, TRBD1 (5 bases). Trimming shortened V by 7 bases and J by 1 base, and 16 bases separated the two germline ends. Germline V CDR1 and CDR2: SGHTA, FQGNSA. The CDR3 has 16 residues. CDR3 protein: CASTKGASLNTGELFF. In DNA, the CDR3 is TGTGCCAGCACCAAAGGGGCTAGTCTGAACACCGGGGAGCTGTTTTTT.

This clonotype was recorded at least ten times. The chain couples TRBV29-1 to TRBJ2-7; 8 bases line up with TRBD1. Germline values: CDR1 SQVTM, CDR2 ANQGSEA. The trim removed 7 bases at V and 2 bases at J, leaving 7 bases unmatched. The CDR3 consists of 13 residues. As DNA, the CDR3 is TGCAGCGCCCGGGGGACAGGAGCCTACGAGCAGTACTTC. It translates to CSARGTGAYEQYF.

The J gene is TRBJ2-5, the V gene TRBV24-1; D not resolved. In germline, CDR1 is KGHDR, CDR2 SFDVKD. The CDR3 is 14 residues long. V gave up 6 bases and J gave up 1 base, with 11 bases separating them. CDR3 residues: CATSRGRFQETQYF. Here the CDR3 DNA reads TGTGCCACCAGTCGTGGCAGATTCCAAGAGACCCAGTACTTC.

The chain is built from TRBV20-1 and TRBJ2-2; D assignment may be TRBD1 or TRBD2 (5 bases each). This CDR3 spans 13 amino acids. The V gene lost 5 bases and the J gene lost 7 bases, with 14 bases spanning the gap. Germline lookup yields CDR1 DFQATT and CDR2 SNEGSKA (reference sequence). The CDR3 DNA follows: TGCAGTGCTCCCGGGACCGCGGGCGGGGAGCTGTTTTTT. It translates to CSAPGTAGGELFF.

This chain connects TRBV7-2 to TRBJ2-4; perhaps TRBD1 as D (5 bases). The CDR3 totals 17 residues. Trimming removed 1 base from V and 2 bases from J, with 15 bases in between. Germline V CDR1 and CDR2: SGHTA, FQGNSA. CDR3 in DNA: TGTGCCAGCAGCTTAGTGGGGCAAGGGTTTACCAAAAACATTCAGTACTTC. It translates to CASSLVGQGFTKNIQYF.

This chain uses TRBV19 with TRBJ2-2; D is possibly TRBD2 (6 bases). The ends were cut back, 5 bases at V and 6 bases at J, with 10 bases in the middle. The CDR3 has 13 residues. CDR1 is LNHDA, CDR2 SQIVND, per germline (reference sequence). The CDR3 region is CASSEEGSGELFF. For the CDR3, the DNA is TGTGCCAGTAGTGAGGAGGGTTCCGGGGAGCTGTTTTTT.

The J gene is TRBJ1-6, the V gene TRBV12-3 or TRBV12-4, with 7 bases aligning to TRBD1. Unmatched junction bases numbered 7, after V lost 7 bases and J lost 7 bases. The CDR3 runs to 14 residues. In DNA form, the CDR3 reads TGTGCCAGCAACCCCGGGACAGAGAATTCACCCCTCCACTTT. The encoded protein is CASNPGTENSPLHF.

This chain uses TRBV7-6 with TRBJ2-7; D might be TRBD1 (6 bases). The CDR3 totals 14 residues. Germline CDR1 and CDR2: SGHVS and FNYEAQ. Trimming stripped 5 bases from V and 5 bases from J, with 16 bases between. CDR3 sequence: CASSALRGGNEQYF. DNA of the CDR3: TGTGCCAGCAGCGCATTGCGAGGGGGTAACGAGCAGTACTTC. The full variable domain, in which reference TRBV7-6 and TRBJ2-7 provide the parts outside the CDR3, is GAGVSQSPRYKVTKRGQDVALRCDPISGHVSLYWYRQALGQGPEFLTYFNYEAQQDKSGLPNDRFSAERPEGSISTLTIQRTEQRDSAMYRCASSALRGGNEQYFGPGTRLTVT.

This clonotype was seen a handful of times. The chain combines TRBV20-1 with TRBJ2-1; 11 bases agree with TRBD2. The CDR3 loop spans 16 amino acids. Trimming removed 5 bases from V and 2 bases from J; junction bases left unmatched: 8. The germline V gene has CDR1 DFQATT and CDR2 SNEGSKA (reference sequence). The CDR3 DNA reads as TGCAGTGCTCCAGATAGCGGGGGGGCCGCCTACAATGAGCAGTTCTTC. It codes for CSAPDSGGAAYNEQFF.

The table lists this clonotype with a few counts. The rearrangement links TRBV15 to TRBJ2-3; D tentatively reads TRBD1 or TRBD2 (5 bases each). V was shortened by 9 bases and J by 0 bases, with 13 bases between the two germline ends. The CDR3 length is 14 residues. Germline CDR1 is LNHNV and CDR2 is YYDKDF (reference sequence). CDR3 sequence: CATRGHFSTDTQYF. CDR3 coding DNA: TGTGCCACGAGGGGCCATTTTAGCACAGATACGCAGTATTTT.

The gene calls are TRBV7-9 and TRBJ2-7, with 10 bases aligning to TRBD2. Germline CDR1 SEHNR, CDR2 FQNEAQ (reference sequence). The CDR3 contains 17 residues. V was clipped by 4 bases and J by 2 bases; unmatched bases: 11. This CDR3 reads CASSSGGGLAITYEQYF. The CDR3 DNA sequence: TGTGCCAGCAGCTCAGGGGGGGGACTAGCGATCACCTACGAGCAGTACTTC.

This chain connects TRBV29-1 to TRBJ2-2, with 8 bases identical to TRBD1. This CDR3 contains 14 residues. The V gene end was trimmed by 6 bases and the J gene end by 2 bases; junction bases not matched to a gene: 5. The V gene's germline CDR1 is SQVTM and CDR2 ANQGSEA. CDR3 DNA sequence: TGCAGCGTCGACGGGACAGGTAACACCGGGGAGCTGTTTTTT. Translating it yields CSVDGTGNTGELFF.

The sample holds a few counts of this clonotype. The chain has TRBV5-1 and TRBJ2-5; D is uncertain. This CDR3 is 14 amino acids long. V was trimmed by 2 bases and J by 2 bases, leaving 10 bases between them. CDR1 and CDR2 (germline): SGHRS, YFSETQ. Here the CDR3 reads CASSFFSKQETQYF. The DNA for the CDR3 is TGCGCCAGCAGCTTCTTCAGCAAACAAGAGACCCAGTACTTC.

This clonotype was recorded many times. The CDR3 protein is CASSSPGGINNEQFF. In DNA form, the CDR3 reads TGTGCCAGCAGTTCCCCCGGGGGGATAAACAATGAGCAGTTCTTC. V gene TRBV6-5 combines with J gene TRBJ2-1; 7 nucleotides line up with TRBD2. CDR1 MNHEY and CDR2 SVGAGI come from the germline V gene. This CDR3 comprises 15 residues. J gave up 5 bases and V 4 bases, and 8 bases lay outside the gene matches.

V and J are TRBV2 and TRBJ2-1, with TRBD2 matching over 7 bases. V lost 8 bases, J lost 6 bases, and 7 bases stayed unmatched. The CDR3 totals 13 residues. Germline CDR1 SNHLY, CDR2 FYNNEI. CDR3 nucleotides: TGTGCCAGCGGGGGGGACTTTCTCAATGAGCAGTTCTTC. This encodes CASGGDFLNEQFF.